Below, 21 T cell receptor beta chains from the same sample are listed, as sequenced in a study of T cells in Graves' hyperthyroidism and ophthalmopathy. Authors of the study amplified TCR beta CDR3 regions from RNA transcripts. With the HTBI primer set, the TCR CDR3 went through a first round of RT-PCR. TCRdb re-called the multiplex PCR reads with MiXCR, one entry per CDR3 protein. In the table there are approximately 430,000 distinct CDR3 sequences, less than 20% of which are singletons. Sequencing was carried out using blood. The receptors shown here come from a woman aged 18-35 years with Graves' hyperthyroidism.

V and J are TRBV9 and TRBJ2-1; possibly TRBD1 for D (6 bases). Trimming pared 4 bases from V and 10 bases from J, leaving 18 bases between. The CDR3 sequence is 14 residues long. Germline V lookup: CDR1 SGDLS, CDR2 YYNGEE. For the CDR3, the DNA is TGTGCCAGCAGCTCAGGGGCCCAACTTGGGGAGCAGTTCTTC. Residues: CASSSGAQLGEQFF.

This clonotype has a count of ten or more. Written as DNA, the CDR3 is TGCAGTGCTAGAGATAAAGGCGGACCAATAACAAACAATGAGCAGTTCTTC. It translates to CSARDKGGPITNNEQFF. The V call is TRBV20-1, the J call TRBJ2-1; D remains unclear. Germline V CDR1 and CDR2: DFQATT, SNEGSKA (reference sequence). The ends were cut back, 0 bases at V and 5 bases at J, with 20 bases in the middle. This CDR3 is built from 17 residues.

Concerning this clonotype: The germline gene is not matched at one end of the junction; a read error may be the cause. CDR3 nucleotide sequence: TGTGCCGGCAGCTTAATCGGGGCCGGGGAGCTGTTTTTT. Encoded protein: CAGSLIGAGELFF. The chain uses TRBV7-2 and TRBJ2-2, with D perhaps TRBD2 (5 bases). Looked up from germline, CDR1 is SGHTA and CDR2 is FQGNSA. The CDR3 runs to 13 residues.

This clonotype appeared a few times. The J gene is TRBJ2-1, the V gene TRBV19; TRBD2 matches 10 bases. This CDR3 region has 16 residues. Germline values: CDR1 LNHDA, CDR2 SQIVND (reference sequence). V gave up 4 bases and J gave up 9 bases; unmatched junction bases: 12. The CDR3 sequence is CASSNFLAGALGEQFF. CDR3 bases: TGTGCCAGTAGTAACTTCCTAGCGGGAGCCCTCGGTGAGCAGTTCTTC.

The table lists this clonotype with many counts. CDR3 amino acids: CSARDSQRALSYEQYF. In DNA form, the CDR3 reads TGCAGTGCTAGAGATTCCCAGCGGGCCCTCTCCTACGAGCAGTACTTC. This sequence joins TRBV20-1 and TRBJ2-7, with D possibly matching TRBD2 (6 bases). The CDR3 runs to 16 residues. The V end lost 0 bases, the J end lost 0 bases, and 15 bases lay between the germline ends. Germline CDR1 and CDR2: DFQATT and SNEGSKA (reference sequence).

This clonotype appeared a few times. The V call is TRBV19, the J call TRBJ1-2; 7 bases fit TRBD1. This CDR3 comprises 14 residues. Germline V CDR1 and CDR2: LNHDA, SQIVND (reference sequence). The J segment lost 5 bases and the V segment lost 0 bases, leaving 3 bases of the junction unmatched. As DNA, the CDR3 is TGTGCCAGTAGTATAGACCCCAGGGGGTATGGCTACACCTTC. Protein product: CASSIDPRGYGYTF.

This clonotype was seen ten or more times. The chain couples TRBV12-3 or TRBV12-4 to TRBJ2-1; 9 positions agree with TRBD2. J gave up 6 bases and V 7 bases, and 10 bases lay outside the gene matches. The CDR3 consists of 15 residues. The CDR3 is CASNESPSGANEQFF. CDR3 in DNA: TGTGCCAGCAATGAATCTCCTAGCGGGGCCAATGAGCAGTTCTTC.

This sequence joins TRBV6-2 or TRBV6-3 and TRBJ2-3, with a possible D match to TRBD1 (6 bases). Deletions cut 6 bases from V and 5 bases from J, with 21 bases between. The CDR3 is 16 amino acids. Germline CDR1 is MNHEY and CDR2 is SVGEGT. The CDR3 reads CASSLIEGEGRDTQYF. CDR3 in DNA: TGTGCCAGCAGCCTAATCGAGGGGGAAGGTAGAGATACGCAGTATTTT.

V gene TRBV12-3 or TRBV12-4 combines with J gene TRBJ2-3; D is unclear. V was pared by 6 bases and J by 4 bases, with 11 bases between. The CDR3 covers 13 residues. The CDR3 DNA reads TGTGCCAGCAGCTGGGCCCCGGCAGATACGCAGTATTTT. Its protein is CASSWAPADTQYF.

At least ten counts were recorded for this clonotype. V and J are TRBV28 and TRBJ2-1; D may be TRBD1 (6 bases). The CDR3 runs to 14 residues. The V gene lost 4 bases and the J gene lost 9 bases, with 16 bases spanning the gap. Per germline, CDR1 MDHEN and CDR2 SYDVKM. Written as DNA, the CDR3 is TGTGCCAGCAGTTGGACTGACAGGAGCGGTGAGCAGTTCTTC. Translation: CASSWTDRSGEQFF. Full variable domain (remainder filled in from reference TRBV28 and TRBJ2-1): DVKVTQSSRYLVKRTGEKVFLECVQDMDHENMFWYRQDPGLGLRLIYFSYDVKMKEKGDIPEGYSVSREKKERFSLILESASTNQTSMYLCASSWTDRSGEQFFGPGTRLTVL.

This clonotype was counted between two and nine times. The CDR3 DNA follows: TGTGCCACCAGCGGGGGGGACAGGGTACTCACCGGGGAGCTGTTTTTT. Its protein is CATSGGDRVLTGELFF. The gene calls are TRBV15 and TRBJ2-2; 9 bases are a match to TRBD1. Per germline, CDR1 LNHNV and CDR2 YYDKDF (reference sequence). The CDR3 has 16 residues. The trim removed 5 bases at V and 4 bases at J, leaving 8 bases unmatched.

This clonotype has ten or more counts. Here the CDR3 DNA reads TGTGCCAGCAGCTTAAAAGCGGGGCCCTACGAGCAGTACTTC. Protein sequence: CASSLKAGPYEQYF. V is TRBV7-2 and J is TRBJ2-7; TRBD2 aligns across 7 bases. The CDR3 has 14 amino acids. V shed 2 bases, J shed 2 bases, and the junction held 3 bases outside the gene matches. Germline V CDR1 and CDR2: SGHTA, FQGNSA.

This rearrangement joins TRBV12-3 or TRBV12-4 to TRBJ2-3; D might be TRBD1 (5 bases). Trimming stripped 8 bases from V and 3 bases from J, with 15 bases between. This CDR3 is built from 14 residues. The CDR3 sequence is CASCLRQCTDTQYF. The CDR3 DNA reads as TGTGCCAGCTGCCTCCGACAGTGTACAGATACGCAGTATTTT.

The chain employs TRBV20-1 and TRBJ1-2; D is unresolved. V lost 1 base to trimming and J lost 7 bases, with 10 bases between them. This CDR3 comprises 12 residues. Per germline, CDR1 DFQATT and CDR2 SNEGSKA (reference sequence). CDR3 sequence (DNA): TGCAGTGCTAGAGGTGAATCGATTGGCTACACCTTC. It codes for CSARGESIGYTF.

This clonotype occurred many times. The J gene is TRBJ1-5, the V gene TRBV12-3 or TRBV12-4; D not resolved. V lost 3 bases and J lost 2, with 17 bases in between. The CDR3 is 17 residues long. The CDR3 spells CASSFHGSPIGNQPQHF. CDR3 sequence (DNA): TGTGCCAGCAGTTTTCACGGTTCGCCAATTGGCAATCAGCCCCAGCATTTT.

J is TRBJ2-6 and V is TRBV7-9; D remains ambiguous. The CDR3 totals 16 residues. Germline V gene lookup returns CDR1 SEHNR and CDR2 FQNEAQ (reference sequence). V was shortened by 5 bases and J by 0 bases, with 11 bases between the two germline ends. CDR3 bases: TGTGCCAGCAGCAGGGTTCCTTCCTCTGGGGCCAACGTCCTGACTTTC. Its translation: CASSRVPSSGANVLTF.

This clonotype was observed at least ten times. The chain carries TRBV6-9 and TRBJ1-2, with unresolved D. V lost 7 bases, J lost 0 bases, and 18 bases lay in between. Germline V gene sequence: CDR1 MNHGY, CDR2 SVAAGI. This CDR3 contains 16 residues. The CDR3 loop is CASTWAMGRPNYGYTF. In DNA form, the CDR3 reads TGTGCCAGCACTTGGGCCATGGGCCGCCCTAACTATGGCTACACCTTC.

There are many counts of this clonotype. The chain recombines TRBV2 with TRBJ2-1, with 14 bases matching TRBD2. CDR1 is SNHLY and CDR2 is FYNNEI in the germline V gene. The junction had 15 bases not matched to a gene; V was cut back by 7 bases and J by 7 bases. The CDR3 is 18 amino acids. The CDR3: CASKRTSGGTTSKNEQFF. The CDR3 DNA reads TGTGCCAGCAAGAGGACTAGCGGGGGGACAACGTCGAAAAATGAGCAGTTCTTC.

This clonotype was picked up many times. This chain connects TRBV3-1 to TRBJ2-1; no reliable D call. Germline values: CDR1 LGHDT, CDR2 YNNKEL (reference sequence). The CDR3 is made up of 17 amino acids. The germline V and J ends were trimmed by 0 bases and 4 bases, with 16 bases remaining between them. CDR3 in DNA: TGTGCCAGCAGCCAAGATCCGTTTAGCTACCCTTACAATGAGCAGTTCTTC. Its translation: CASSQDPFSYPYNEQFF.

The table lists this clonotype with a few counts. This CDR3 reads CSARGGSSNYGYTF. The CDR3 DNA sequence: TGCAGTGCTAGAGGAGGGAGCAGTAACTATGGCTACACCTTC. The rearrangement links TRBV20-1 to TRBJ1-2; D is unresolved. The CDR3 contains 14 residues. Between the trimmed V and J ends, which lost 1 base and 1 base, there was a span of 10 bases. Germline CDR1 is DFQATT and CDR2 is SNEGSKA (reference sequence).

In this sample, this clonotype turned up many times. The chain recombines TRBV12-3 or TRBV12-4 with TRBJ1-3; D call uncertain. V was cut by 6 bases and J by 0 bases, with 12 bases left in between. CDR3 length: 15 amino acids. Here the CDR3 DNA reads TGTGCCAGCAGCCTTTTGACAACCTCTGGAAACACCATATATTTT. It encodes CASSLLTTSGNTIYF.